Listed below are T cell receptor beta chains from one sample, sequenced in a study of blood T cell repertoires in COVID-19. TCRdb's copy holds only in-frame clones and misses some; the assay was immunoSEQ multiplex PCR. The sample includes more than 250,000 clones, roughly 87% of them seen just once. The material sequenced was PBMCs or T cells enriched from blood (not recorded which). The source of these receptors is a middle-aged woman who had recovered from COVID-19. The CDR3 runs from the conserved cysteine through the conserved F or W. A D gene is named only where the DNA matches it firmly. Some rows have no size entry. The others give once, few or many, or a class for an expanded clone.

j_call clone_size d_call v_call cdr3_nt cdr3_aa
TRBJ1-5 few NA TRBV21-1 TGTGCCAGCAGCAAAGTCCGGGGGAGCAGTCAGCCCCAGCATTTT CASSKVRGSSQPQHF
TRBJ2-7 NA TRBD2 TRBV5-1 TGCGCCAGCAACCTAGCGGGAGGTAACTACGAGCAGTACTTC CASNLAGGNYEQYF
TRBJ1-6 NA TRBD1 TRBV11-1 TGTGCCAGCAGCAAAGACAGGGCCCCCACTTCACCCCTCCACTTT CASSKDRAPTSPLHF
TRBJ2-7 NA NA TRBV18 TGTGCCAGCTCATCGGACAGCTCCTACGAGCAGTACTTC CASSSDSSYEQYF
TRBJ2-5 NA NA TRBV9 TGTGCCAGCAGCGTATCCGGGGGTAGGGAGACCCAGTACTTC CASSVSGGRETQYF
TRBJ2-7 NA NA TRBV7-9 TGTGCCAGCAGCCCAAGCGGGCCGGTCGTCAAGTACTTC CASSPSGPVVKYF
TRBJ1-2 NA NA TRBV28 TGTGCCAGCAGTCTGGGGGGAGCTAACTATGGCTACACCTTC CASSLGGANYGYTF
TRBJ2-1 NA NA TRBV12-3/TRBV12-4 TGTGCCAGCAGTTTGGCCGAGGGTGGTGAGCAGTTCTTC CASSLAEGGEQFF
TRBJ2-3 NA TRBD1 TRBV28 TGTGCCAGCAGTTCCCCCCCCGGGACAGGGGATCTCCCCACAGATACGCAGTATTTT CASSSPPGTGDLPTDTQYF
TRBJ2-7 once NA TRBV5-5 TGTGCCAGCAGCTTACCTTTAACCGGGACTGGAAGGAACGAGCAGTACTTC CASSLPLTGTGRNEQYF
TRBJ1-5 once TRBD1 TRBV6-5 TGTGCCAGCAGTTGGACAGGGCGTAATCAGCCCCAGCATTTT CASSWTGRNQPQHF
TRBJ2-1 NA TRBD2 TRBV3-1/TRBV3-2 TGTGCCAGCAGCCCCCGCCGGACTAGCGGGAGTGGGAATGAGCAGTTCTTC CASSPRRTSGSGNEQFF
TRBJ2-3 NA TRBD2 TRBV18 TGTGCCAGCTCACAAAGGACTAGCGGGAGCACAGATACGCAGTATTTT CASSQRTSGSTDTQYF
TRBJ2-2 NA NA TRBV18 TGTGCCAGCTCACCTACACAGACCGGGGAGCTGTTTTTT CASSPTQTGELFF
TRBJ2-2 NA NA TRBV15 TGTGCCACCAGCAGAGCCTCTACAGGGACCGGGGAGCTGTTTTTT CATSRASTGTGELFF
TRBJ2-7 NA NA TRBV29-1 TGCAGCGTTGTGAGGGCCGAGCAGTACTTC CSVVRAEQYF
TRBJ1-6 few NA TRBV10-2 TGCGCCAGCAGTCTCCAGCGGAATACCAATTCACCCCTCCACTTT CASSLQRNTNSPLHF
TRBJ2-1 NA TRBD1 TRBV9 TGTGCCAGCAGCCCCACGGACAGGGGGCATGAGCAGTTCTTC CASSPTDRGHEQFF
TRBJ2-1 NA TRBD2 TRBV28 TGTGCCAGCGGTGGGGATAGCGGGAGGGTATATGAGCAGTTCTTC CASGGDSGRVYEQFF
TRBJ2-3 NA NA TRBV28 TGTGCCAGCAGTTTCGACACATCCACAGATACGCAGTATTTT CASSFDTSTDTQYF
TRBJ1-4 NA TRBD1 TRBV4-2 TGTGCCAGCAGCCGAACGGCGGACAGGGTTGGAGAAAAACTGTTTTTT CASSRTADRVGEKLFF
TRBJ2-7 NA NA TRBV5-3 TGTGCCAGAAGCTTGGGGGGCGGAGCGAGCTCCTACGAGCAGTACTTC CARSLGGGASSYEQYF
TRBJ1-1 few NA TRBV9 TGTGCCAGCAGCGCACAGGGAATCGACACTGAAGCTTTCTTT CASSAQGIDTEAFF
TRBJ2-7 NA TRBD2 TRBV6-5 TGTGCCAGCACCGGACTAGCGGGAGCAAGGAACGAGCAGTACTTC CASTGLAGARNEQYF
TRBJ2-3 NA TRBD1 TRBV14 TGTGCCAGCAGCCAACTGACAGGGCCATCCACAGATACGCAGTATTTT CASSQLTGPSTDTQYF
TRBJ2-3 NA TRBD2 TRBV7-9 TGTGCCAGCAGCTTCGTGACTAGCGGGACCGATACGCAGTATTTT CASSFVTSGTDTQYF
TRBJ1-4 NA NA TRBV28 TGTGCCAGCAGTTTTCTTGGGAGGGGGAGCGGAAAACTGTTTTTT CASSFLGRGSGKLFF
TRBJ2-5 NA NA TRBV21-1 TGTGCCAGCAGCAAGTCTGAGCCCCCGTCCCTTGAGGCCCAGTACTTC CASSKSEPPSLEAQYF
TRBJ1-2 NA TRBD1 TRBV7-9 TGTGCCAGCAGCTCCACCAACCTGACAGGGTACGATAGCTACACCTTC CASSSTNLTGYDSYTF
TRBJ1-2 NA NA TRBV27 TGTGCCAGCAGTTTTCGGGGAAGCTATGGCTACACCTTC CASSFRGSYGYTF
TRBJ2-1 NA NA TRBV11-3 TGTGCCAGCAGCTTAGGGGTGGGAGATAAGCAGTTCTTC CASSLGVGDKQFF
TRBJ2-1 NA NA TRBV18 TGTGCCAGCTCACCTGACATCCTCCGCTCCTACAATGAGCAGTTCTTC CASSPDILRSYNEQFF
TRBJ2-1 NA TRBD2 TRBV7-2 TGTGCCAGCAGCTCGGGACTAGCGGGGGTAAATGAGCAGTTCTTC CASSSGLAGVNEQFF
TRBJ2-5 NA NA TRBV6-2/TRBV6-3 TGTGCCAGCAGTTACTCGAAGCGGGAGACCCAGTACTTC CASSYSKRETQYF
TRBJ1-5 few NA TRBV10-3 TGTGCCACCCGGGGACTGATCAATCAGCCCCAGCATTTT CATRGLINQPQHF
TRBJ1-2 once NA TRBV19 TGTGCCAGTCGGCGGGTAAACTATGGCTACACCTTC CASRRVNYGYTF
TRBJ1-3 once NA TRBV7-8 TGTGCCAGCAGCCCCGCGGGTGGAAACACCATATATTTT CASSPAGGNTIYF
TRBJ1-3 NA NA TRBV5-6 TGTGCCAGCAGCCCGGGGGGGGCTGGAAACACCATATATTTT CASSPGGAGNTIYF
TRBJ1-3 NA TRBD1 TRBV15 TGTGCCACCAGCAGAGGCGGCACAGGGGGGTCTGGAAACACCATATATTTT CATSRGGTGGSGNTIYF
TRBJ1-2 NA NA TRBV28 TGTGCCAGCAGTTTTGGTCAGGACTATGGCTACACCTTC CASSFGQDYGYTF
TRBJ2-1 NA TRBD1 TRBV5-1 TGCGCCAGCAGCTTGGCCGTGGACAGGTACTACAATGAGCAGTTCTTC CASSLAVDRYYNEQFF
TRBJ1-5 NA NA TRBV19 TGTGCCAGTAACGGACTAGGGGGAGGTTGGAGCAATCAGCCCCAGCATTTT CASNGLGGGWSNQPQHF
TRBJ2-3 NA TRBD1 TRBV3-1/TRBV3-2 TGTGCCAGCAGCCGGGACAGGGTTGATACGCAGTATTTT CASSRDRVDTQYF
TRBJ2-2 once NA TRBV5-4 TGTGCCAGCAGCACAGCCACCGGGGAGCTGTTTTTT CASSTATGELFF
TRBJ2-7 few TRBD2 TRBV10-1 TGCGCCAGCAGCCAGAACCCGGGACTAGCAGCCGGGAGCTCTGGGGAGCAGTACTTC CASSQNPGLAAGSSGEQYF
TRBJ2-7 NA NA TRBV28 TGTGCCAGCAGTCCAGAGGTTAATCGGCACGAGCAGTACTTC CASSPEVNRHEQYF
TRBJ2-1 NA NA TRBV6-6 TGTGCCAGCAGTCCCCCGGGGGACGCAAAAGAGCAGTTCTTC CASSPPGDAKEQFF
TRBJ1-4 NA NA TRBV28 TGTGCCAGCAGTTTAGGTGGGGGACTGCGTGAAAAACTGTTTTTT CASSLGGGLREKLFF
TRBJ2-1 NA TRBD2 TRBV28 TGTGCCAGCAGTCCCAGACTAGCGGGAGGAAATACCTACAATGAGCAGTTCTTC CASSPRLAGGNTYNEQFF
TRBJ2-1 NA TRBD2 TRBV7-2 TGTGCCAGCAGCTTGTCCGGGACTAGCGGGAGTTTGCCGTTCTTC CASSLSGTSGSLPFF
TRBJ1-1 NA NA TRBV6-5 TGTGCCAGCAGCCTGTTGGGGGGAAAGGCTTTCTTT CASSLLGGKAFF
TRBJ2-3 NA TRBD2 TRBV7-2 TGTGCCAGCAGAGTTCCGGGACTAGCGGGGGGAGTGGATACGCAGTATTTT CASRVPGLAGGVDTQYF
TRBJ1-4 NA NA TRBV15 TGTGCCACCAGCTCACCGGGACACCAGAATGAAAAACTGTTTTTT CATSSPGHQNEKLFF
TRBJ1-2 NA TRBD1 TRBV12-3/TRBV12-4 TGTGCCAGCAGTTCTACCGGGACAGCCAGCTACACCTTC CASSSTGTASYTF